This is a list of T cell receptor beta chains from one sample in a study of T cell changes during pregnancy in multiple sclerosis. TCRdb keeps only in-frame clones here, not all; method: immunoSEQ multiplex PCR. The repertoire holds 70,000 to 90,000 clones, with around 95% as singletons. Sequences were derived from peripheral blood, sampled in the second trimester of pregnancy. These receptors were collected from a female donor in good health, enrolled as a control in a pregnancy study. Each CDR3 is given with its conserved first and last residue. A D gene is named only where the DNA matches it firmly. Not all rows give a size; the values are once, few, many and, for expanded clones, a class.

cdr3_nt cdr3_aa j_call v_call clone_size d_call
TGTGCCAGCAGCTTACTCGGGCAGGGCGCCGGGGCCAACGTCCTGACTTTC CASSLLGQGAGANVLTF TRBJ2-6 TRBV7-2 - -
TGCGCCAGCAGTCACTCGGGACAGGACTCTGGAAACACCATATATTTT CASSHSGQDSGNTIYF TRBJ1-3 TRBV23-1 - TRBD1
TGTGCCAGCAGCTGGGTTAGCGGGGGAAAGCAGTTCTTC CASSWVSGGKQFF TRBJ2-1 TRBV7-3 - TRBD2
TGCGCCAGCACCCCGGGGCGGGACAGGGGGCTTGCAGGGGAAAAACTGTTTTTT CASTPGRDRGLAGEKLFF TRBJ1-4 TRBV10-1 - TRBD1
TGTGCCAGCAGTGAACAGAACACCGGGGAGCTGTTTTTT CASSEQNTGELFF TRBJ2-2 TRBV2 - -
TGTGCCAGCAGTCTCCGGGACTCTGGGGCCAACGTCCTGACTTTC CASSLRDSGANVLTF TRBJ2-6 TRBV6-6 - -
TGTGCCAGCGTGCTTCCCCTCGGGGTCGACGGGCCCCAGCATTTT CASVLPLGVDGPQHF TRBJ1-5 TRBV5-8 - -
TGTGCCAGCAGCTTTGGACAGGCCGTGGGGGAGCAGTTCTTC CASSFGQAVGEQFF TRBJ2-1 TRBV5-5 - TRBD1
TGCGCCAGCAGCCAAGAGGGAGTTCGGAATGAAAAACTGTTTTTT CASSQEGVRNEKLFF TRBJ1-4 TRBV4-3 - -
TGTGCCAGCAGCCAAGGAACAGGATATTGGAACTATGGCTACACCTTC CASSQGTGYWNYGYTF TRBJ1-2 TRBV14 - -
TGTGCCAGCAGCTTAGGAGCGGGGGGGGCCCAGTACTTC CASSLGAGGAQYF TRBJ2-5 TRBV7-2 - TRBD2
TGTGCCAGCAGAGGCACTAGCGGGGGCTACGAGCAGTACTTC CASRGTSGGYEQYF TRBJ2-7 TRBV6-5 - TRBD2
TGTGCCAGCAGCTTAGGGAGGGCCGGGTACCAAGAGACCCAGTACTTC CASSLGRAGYQETQYF TRBJ2-5 TRBV11-3 - -
TGTGCCTGGAGTGTTCCAGGTCTCCAAGAGACCCAGTACTTC CAWSVPGLQETQYF TRBJ2-5 TRBV30 - -
TGTGCCAGCAGCGTAGTGGTAGGACTCCAAGCGGGAAATGAGCAGTTCTTC CASSVVVGLQAGNEQFF TRBJ2-1 TRBV9 - TRBD2
TGTGCCAGCAGTTATAGAGGGTTAAACACTGAAGCTTTCTTT CASSYRGLNTEAFF TRBJ1-1 TRBV27 - -
TGTGCCAGCAGCTCCAGGGGGCAGGAGACCCAGTACTTC CASSSRGQETQYF TRBJ2-5 TRBV7-9 - TRBD1
TGTGCCAGCAGCTTTCCCGGGACAGGGGGGACTAATGAAAAACTGTTTTTT CASSFPGTGGTNEKLFF TRBJ1-4 TRBV11-2 - TRBD1
TGTGCCAGCAGCTTAGCTTACAGTTGGCGGGGGGGGTTTGGAAATGAGCAGTTCTTC CASSLAYSWRGGFGNEQFF TRBJ2-1 TRBV7-2 - TRBD2
TGTGCCAGCAGCCAATTACCGCAGGGGTACGAGCAGTACTTC CASSQLPQGYEQYF TRBJ2-7 TRBV4-2 - -
TGCGCCAGCAGCCAAGGAAGGGACAGGAACTATGGCTACACCTTC CASSQGRDRNYGYTF TRBJ1-2 TRBV4-1 - TRBD1
TGTGCCAGCAGCACAAGTACAGGGCGTCGGTCTGAAAAACTGTTTTTT CASSTSTGRRSEKLFF TRBJ1-4 TRBV5-6 - -
TGTGCCAGCAGCCCCTCTACTAACTATGGCTACACCTTC CASSPSTNYGYTF TRBJ1-2 TRBV4-2 once -
TGTGCCAGCAGCCCCGGACAGGGTTCCTATAATTCACCCCTCCACTTT CASSPGQGSYNSPLHF TRBJ1-6 TRBV11-3 - TRBD1
TGCGCCAGCAGCTTACGGACAGCGTCAGGAAACACCATATATTTT CASSLRTASGNTIYF TRBJ1-3 TRBV5-1 - -
TGTGCCAGCAGCTTAGTACAGGGTCCCCTCGATACGCAGTATTTT CASSLVQGPLDTQYF TRBJ2-3 TRBV7-2 - -
TGTGCCAGCAGGGTCCGGGACACCCTAAACTATGGCTACACCTTC CASRVRDTLNYGYTF TRBJ1-2 TRBV6-1 - -
TGTGCCAGCAGCTCTAGGACAGCGAACTCTGGAAACACCATATATTTT CASSSRTANSGNTIYF TRBJ1-3 TRBV11-3 - -
TGTGCCAGCAGCTTAGATAGGAACACTGAAGCTTTCTTT CASSLDRNTEAFF TRBJ1-1 TRBV7-2 - -
TGTGCCAGCCGGACAGGGGTAGGGGTTAATGAGCAGTTCTTC CASRTGVGVNEQFF TRBJ2-1 TRBV7-9 - TRBD1
TGTGCCAGCTCACCACCCACAGGGACCTTGGAGACCCAGTACTTC CASSPPTGTLETQYF TRBJ2-5 TRBV18 - -
TGCGCCAGCAGCCTCAGGGTTCCCGGGGAGCTGTTTTTT CASSLRVPGELFF TRBJ2-2 TRBV4-3 - -
TGTGCCAGCAGCTTAGACTCACTAGGGGGTGAGCAGTTCTTC CASSLDSLGGEQFF TRBJ2-1 TRBV11-3 - -
TGTGCCAGCAGTCAAAGTAGACAGGGAAATTCACCCCTCCACTTT CASSQSRQGNSPLHF TRBJ1-6 TRBV2 - TRBD1
TGTGCCAGCAGTGAAACGGCAGGGGGCACAGATACGCAGTATTTT CASSETAGGTDTQYF TRBJ2-3 TRBV6-1 few -
TGTGCCAGCAGCTTTGTGGGGCTAGCGGGGGGGCCAGTTAATGAGCAGTTCTTC CASSFVGLAGGPVNEQFF TRBJ2-1 TRBV7-9 - TRBD2
TGTGCCAGCAATAGGGGCGCGATGGAGACCCAGTACTTC CASNRGAMETQYF TRBJ2-5 TRBV2 - -
TGTGCCAGCAGCCCGGGACTAGCGGGGGCGTTTTCCCACGAGCAGTACTTC CASSPGLAGAFSHEQYF TRBJ2-7 TRBV11-3 - TRBD2
TGTGCCAGTAGTCAGGGGGGATTGGTGAATGAGCAGTTCTTC CASSQGGLVNEQFF TRBJ2-1 TRBV19 - -
TGTGCCAGCAGCCCCGGGGTCAATCAGCCCCAGCATTTT CASSPGVNQPQHF TRBJ1-5 TRBV6-6 - -
TGCGCCAGCAGCCACTCCCCCCCGGTAATGAACACTGAAGCTTTCTTT CASSHSPPVMNTEAFF TRBJ1-1 TRBV4-3 - -
TGCGCCAGCAGCTCCGAACTCAGAGGTGGTACTGAAGCTTTCTTT CASSSELRGGTEAFF TRBJ1-1 TRBV5-1 once -
TGTGCCAGCGGTATGGGCGAGACCTACGAGCAGTACTTC CASGMGETYEQYF TRBJ2-7 TRBV6-1 - -
TGTGCCAGCAGGTATGAAGGGACAAGTAATCAGCCCCAGCATTTT CASRYEGTSNQPQHF TRBJ1-5 TRBV21-1 - -
TGTGCCAGCAGCCCGCCGTCGAGGGTATCGAACACTGAAGCTTTCTTT CASSPPSRVSNTEAFF TRBJ1-1 TRBV11-3 - -
TGTGCCAGCAGTTCCAGGGGCGGATCCGGGGCCAACGTCCTGACTTTC CASSSRGGSGANVLTF TRBJ2-6 TRBV6-5 - -
TGTGCCAGCTCACCTTCCCTAGAGCAGTACTTC CASSPSLEQYF TRBJ2-7 TRBV18 - -
TGTGCCAGCAGTGAAGGAACAGGGTGGTGGACTGAAGCTTTCTTT CASSEGTGWWTEAFF TRBJ1-1 TRBV6-1 - -
TGCGCCAGCAGCTTGGAGCTAGCCACCGACAATGAGCAGTTCTTC CASSLELATDNEQFF TRBJ2-1 TRBV5-1 - -
TGTGCCAGCAGCCCACGGGACAGGGCGGGCTATGGCTACACCTTC CASSPRDRAGYGYTF TRBJ1-2 TRBV7-2 - TRBD1
TGTGCCAGTAGGGAGGGGGCGGCGGAAAAACTGTTTTTT CASREGAAEKLFF TRBJ1-4 TRBV19 - TRBD1
TGTGCCAGTACCATGGGACAGATGAGCAATCAGCCCCAGCATTTT CASTMGQMSNQPQHF TRBJ1-5 TRBV19 - TRBD1
TGCGCCAGCAGCCAGTCGGAGACAGGGGGCTTCGCACCCCTCCACTTT CASSQSETGGFAPLHF TRBJ1-6 TRBV4-1 - TRBD1